These T cell receptor beta chains were read from a single sample in a study of graft-versus-host responses after intestinal transplantation. Their antigen targets remain unknown. Here immunoSEQ multiplex PCR was the method, and the copy in TCRdb shows in-frame clones only, minus some. The sample has about 71,000 clones, about 92% seen once. This specimen was unstimulated CD8+ T cells sorted from spleen or lymph node cells, taken before intestinal transplant. The receptors were gathered from a human donor who received an intestinal transplant. Both conserved end residues are part of each CDR3. Each record gives: D gene, clone size, V gene, J gene, CDR3 protein, CDR3 DNA. A D gene is named only where the DNA matches it firmly. Clone size is stated in some rows and not others, as once, few, many or a class when expanded.

NA	NA	TRBV9	TRBJ1-2	CASRGEEGYGYTF	TGTGCCAGCAGGGGGGAGGAAGGCTATGGCTACACCTTC
TRBD2	NA	TRBV11-2	TRBJ2-5	CASSPPTSGWETQYF	TGTGCCAGCAGCCCACCGACTAGCGGGTGGGAGACCCAGTACTTC
TRBD2	NA	TRBV13	TRBJ2-3	CASSTLAGVDTQYF	TGTGCCAGCAGCACCCTAGCGGGAGTAGATACGCAGTATTTT
NA	NA	TRBV15	TRBJ1-3	CATSRGGLENTIYF	TGTGCCACCAGCAGAGGAGGGCTTGAAAACACCATATATTTT
TRBD2	NA	TRBV5-4	TRBJ2-1	CASSLGVAGGDEQFF	TGTGCCAGCAGCTTGGGGGTAGCGGGGGGCGATGAGCAGTTCTTC
NA	once	TRBV6-5	TRBJ1-1	CASREGGAEAFF	TGTGCCAGCAGAGAGGGGGGGGCTGAAGCTTTCTTT
NA	NA	TRBV7-9	TRBJ1-2	CASSLGAFGYTF	TGTGCCAGCAGCTTAGGGGCTTTTGGCTACACCTTC
NA	NA	TRBV2	TRBJ1-2	CASRPIGTLWGNTF	TGTGCCAGCCGCCCAATCGGGACTCTCTGGGGTAACACCTTC
NA	NA	TRBV14	TRBJ2-1	CASSQEWGGAYNEQFF	TGTGCCAGCAGCCAAGAATGGGGCGGGGCCTACAATGAGCAGTTCTTC
TRBD2	NA	TRBV7-8	TRBJ2-3	CASSFFGGGTDTQYF	TGTGCCAGCAGCTTTTTCGGGGGGGGCACAGATACGCAGTATTTT
TRBD2	NA	TRBV5-1	TRBJ2-7	CASSGSWGGYEQYF	TGCGCCAGCAGCGGGAGCTGGGGGGGGTACGAGCAGTACTTC
TRBD2	NA	TRBV6-6	TRBJ2-7	CASNWGEGPMQYF	TGTGCCAGCAATTGGGGGGAGGGGCCAATGCAGTACTTC
NA	NA	TRBV18	TRBJ1-5	CASSGGEYSNQPQHF	TGTGCCAGCTCGGGAGGGGAGTATAGCAATCAGCCCCAGCATTTT
NA	NA	TRBV6-5	TRBJ2-1	CASTETGYNEQFF	TGTGCCAGCACCGAGACAGGCTACAATGAGCAGTTCTTC
TRBD1	NA	TRBV4-1	TRBJ1-1	CASSQEGQGNTEAFF	TGCGCCAGCAGCCAAGAGGGACAGGGGAACACTGAAGCTTTCTTT
NA	NA	TRBV28	TRBJ2-7	CASSPRATYEQYF	TGTGCCAGCAGTCCCAGGGCTACCTACGAGCAGTACTTC
NA	NA	TRBV9	TRBJ2-2	CASSASGTGELFF	TGTGCCAGCAGCGCCTCGGGCACCGGGGAGCTGTTTTTT
TRBD2	once	TRBV7-8	TRBJ2-5	CASRGGGLWQETQYF	TGTGCCAGCAGGGGCGGGGGGTTGTGGCAAGAGACCCAGTACTTC
TRBD1	once	TRBV6-1	TRBJ1-2	CASSEGTGGYGYTF	TGTGCCAGCAGTGAAGGGACAGGGGGCTATGGCTACACCTTC
NA	NA	TRBV11-2	TRBJ1-1	CASSLGVGSTEAFF	TGTGCCAGCAGCTTAGGGGTTGGGAGCACTGAAGCTTTCTTT
NA	NA	TRBV6-5	TRBJ2-1	CASSYTSSYNEQFF	TGTGCCAGCAGTTATACGAGCTCCTACAATGAGCAGTTCTTC
NA	NA	TRBV7-9	TRBJ2-1	CASSLTHGDNEQFF	TGTGCCAGCAGCCTTACACACGGGGACAATGAGCAGTTCTTC
TRBD1	NA	TRBV6-4	TRBJ2-2	CASSDTRTGYGELFF	TGTGCCAGCAGTGACACGCGGACAGGGTACGGGGAGCTGTTTTTT
NA	NA	TRBV27	TRBJ1-5	CASSLRGEGNQPQHF	TGTGCCAGCAGTTTACGGGGGGAGGGCAATCAGCCCCAGCATTTT
NA	NA	TRBV7-3	TRBJ1-1	CASSLVGGNTEAFF	TGTGCCAGCAGCTTGGTCGGGGGGAACACTGAAGCTTTCTTT
NA	few	TRBV2	TRBJ2-1	CASIQGQQFYNEQFF	TGTGCCAGCATTCAAGGACAGCAGTTCTACAATGAGCAGTTCTTC
NA	few	TRBV4-1	TRBJ2-1	CASSQDGLQDEQFF	TGCGCCAGCAGCCAAGATGGGCTGCAGGATGAGCAGTTCTTC
NA	NA	TRBV7-2	TRBJ1-1	CASSLTLQGHTEAFF	TGTGCCAGCAGCCTAACTCTTCAGGGGCACACTGAAGCTTTCTTT
TRBD1	NA	TRBV5-5	TRBJ2-2	CASSPGQGATTGELFF	TGTGCCAGCAGCCCGGGACAGGGGGCGACCACCGGGGAGCTGTTTTTT
TRBD1	NA	TRBV6-5	TRBJ2-7	CASSPTGALKEQYF	TGTGCCAGCAGTCCGACAGGGGCACTTAAAGAGCAGTACTTC